These 18 T cell receptor beta chains share one sample of origin, sequenced in a study of identical twins (dated by TCRdb to the mid-2010s). The library relied on 5' RACE. The instrument given in TCRdb is Illumina HiSeq 2000. TCRdb reran the public reads through fastp at Q25 and MiXCR, keeping productive beta chains. Rows with one shared CDR3 protein collapse into an entry with the most common genes and DNA. This sample is represented by roughly 720,000 distinct CDR3 sequences; about 20% of them were singletons. The top ten clones comprise roughly 13% of the sample. The same sample was also studied in work on T cells expressing NK-cell markers.

The sequencing sample was made of PBMCs. The receptors derive from a young woman in good health.

This rearrangement joins TRBV6-1 to TRBJ2-5; TRBD1 matches 8 bases. After removal of 8 bases from V and 6 bases from J, the junction contained 11 bases not matched to a gene. CDR1 is MNHNS, CDR2 SASEGT, per germline. The CDR3 runs 14 residues. CDR3 loop: CASLLHRGAKTQYF. DNA for the CDR3: TGTGCCAGCCTCCTCCACAGGGGGGCGAAGACCCAGTACTTC.

This clonotype has just a few counts. The chain couples TRBV2 to TRBJ2-1, with 9 bases identical to TRBD2. Looked up from germline, CDR1 is SNHLY and CDR2 is FYNNEI. CDR3 length: 16 amino acids. The V segment lost 4 bases and the J segment 4 bases; nucleotides outside the gene matches: 8. CDR3 DNA: TGTGCCAGCAGTGCTAGCGGGACACCTTCATACAATGAGCAGTTCTTC. Its translation: CASSASGTPSYNEQFF.

The chain employs TRBV5-1 and TRBJ2-7, with D possibly TRBD1 on 5 matching bases. Trimming stripped 6 bases from V and 4 bases from J, with 20 bases between. Germline loops: CDR1 SGHRS, CDR2 YFSETQ. The CDR3 is 15 amino acids. CDR3 residues: CASNPGGAKGYEQYF. For the CDR3, the DNA is TGCGCCAGCAACCCGGGTGGGGCCAAAGGGTACGAGCAGTACTTC.

The sample holds a few counts of this clonotype. The chain employs TRBV30 and TRBJ2-1; 8 bases are shared with TRBD2. Losses at the gene ends were 2 bases for V and 9 bases for J; bases not matched to a gene: 9. The CDR3 length is 14 residues. CDR1 is GTSNPN and CDR2 is SVGIG in the germline V gene (reference sequence). As DNA, the CDR3 is TGTGCCTGGAGTCGGGGGGGCTCTTTCAGTGAGCAGTTCTTC. It is translated as CAWSRGGSFSEQFF. Supplemented by reference TRBV30 and TRBJ2-1, the full variable domain reads SQTIHQWPATLVQPVGSPLSLECTVEGTSNPNLYWYRQAAGRGLQLLFYSVGIGQISSEVPQNLSASRPQDRQFILSSKKLLLSDSGFYLCAWSRGGSFSEQFFGPGTRLTVL.

The chain uses TRBV10-3 and TRBJ2-1, with 9 bases that match TRBD2. Germline CDR1 and CDR2: ENHRY and SYGVKD. V gave up 3 bases and J gave up 7 bases; unmatched junction bases: 19. This CDR3 spans 19 amino acids. Written as DNA, the CDR3 is TGTGCCATCAGTGACCTTCGGGAGGCTAGCGGGAAAGGTTGGAATGAGCAGTTCTTC. Protein product: CAISDLREASGKGWNEQFF.

This clonotype showed up many times. V usage is TRBV5-1 and J usage is TRBJ2-2; D remains ambiguous. With 4 bases removed from V and 8 bases from J, the gap between germline ends came to 24 bases. The length of the CDR3 is 17 residues. CDR1 and CDR2 (germline): SGHRS, YFSETQ. DNA of the CDR3: TGCGCCAGCAGCCCTGATAGTCTTGGGCCACCTCGAGGGGAGCTGTTTTTT. Translated: CASSPDSLGPPRGELFF.

The CDR3 sequence is CASSWRPTGTTGELFF. The CDR3 bases are TGTGCCAGCAGCTGGCGGCCAACAGGGACCACCGGGGAGCTGTTTTTT. The V gene is TRBV5-6, the J gene TRBJ2-2; possibly TRBD1 for D (6 bases). The V gene lost 3 bases and the J gene lost 4 bases, with 16 bases spanning the gap. This CDR3 has 16 amino acids. Germline V gene lookup returns CDR1 SGHDT and CDR2 YYEEEE.

In this sample, this clonotype turned up a few times. At one of its ends the junction is not consistent with the germline gene, which may arise from a read error. In DNA form, the CDR3 reads TGTGCCAGCAGGGAAGGACAGGTCATGGTGGCAGATACGCAGTATTTT. Translated, it gives CASREGQVMVADTQYF. The rearrangement links TRBV2 to TRBJ2-3, with 7 positions matching TRBD1. CDR3 size: 16 residues. Germline V gene sequence: CDR1 SNHLY, CDR2 FYNNEI.

This clonotype has more than one count but fewer than ten. V usage is TRBV14 and J usage is TRBJ2-3; D unresolved. The CDR3 length is 20 residues. Germline CDR1 and CDR2: SGHDN and FVKESK. The V end lost 2 bases, the J end lost 6 bases, and 30 bases lay between the germline ends. The CDR3 here is CASSQQRLLVALPLLDTQYF. The CDR3 nucleotides read TGTGCCAGCAGCCAACAAAGACTTTTAGTAGCCTTACCCCTTCTTGATACGCAGTATTTT.

The genes are TRBV5-1 and TRBJ2-5; D gene ambiguous. Trimming took off 1 base at V and 5 bases at J, with 18 bases between the two ends. CDR1 and CDR2 (germline): SGHRS, YFSETQ. The CDR3 is 16 residues long. The CDR3 DNA sequence: TGCGCCAGCAGCTTGTTCGCGTCCTCCCCCGCTGAGACCCAGTACTTC. Translated: CASSLFASSPAETQYF.

This chain links TRBV20-1 with TRBJ2-2; tentatively, D is TRBD1 (6 bases). V shed 2 bases and J shed 4 bases, with 8 bases lying between them. There are 13 residues in the CDR3. Germline-derived CDR1 and CDR2 are DFQATT and SNEGSKA (reference sequence). For the CDR3, the DNA is TGCAGTGCTAGAAGGACAGTCACCGGGGAGCTGTTTTTT. Translation: CSARRTVTGELFF.

V is TRBV28 and J is TRBJ1-2; D ambiguous. Germline assignment: CDR1 MDHEN and CDR2 SYDVKM. There are 12 residues in the CDR3. Trimming took 7 bases from V and 4 from J, leaving 10 bases between them. CDR3 in amino acids: CASMGNTYGYTF. The CDR3 bases are TGTGCCAGCATGGGGAACACCTATGGCTACACCTTC.

The V and J genes are TRBV12-3 or TRBV12-4 and TRBJ2-1; 10 bases agree with TRBD2. This CDR3 is built from 14 residues. V trimming: 5 bases; J trimming: 5 bases; junction bases outside the gene matches: 3. The CDR3 region is CASSGTSVNNEQFF. CDR3 in DNA: TGTGCCAGCAGTGGGACTAGCGTAAACAATGAGCAGTTCTTC.

The chain carries TRBV20-1 and TRBJ1-1, with 9 positions matching TRBD1. Germline trimming cut 6 bases from V and 1 base from J; bases unmatched to any gene: 12. In germline, CDR1 is DFQATT, CDR2 SNEGSKA (reference sequence). The length of the CDR3 is 16 residues. The CDR3 DNA reads TGCAGTGCGCGAACCGGGACAGGGTCCCGGAACACTGAAGCTTTCTTT. Encoded protein: CSARTGTGSRNTEAFF.

The rearrangement joins TRBV24-1 to TRBJ2-2; 9 nucleotides match TRBD2. Germline CDR1 KGHDR, CDR2 SFDVKD. The junction had 4 bases not matched to a gene; V was cut back by 5 bases and J by 7 bases. The CDR3 extends over 14 amino acids. This CDR3 reads CATSGASGDGELFF. The CDR3 nucleotides read TGTGCCACCAGTGGAGCTAGCGGGGACGGGGAGCTGTTTTTT.

This chain links TRBV20-1 with TRBJ2-7; D possibly corresponds to TRBD2 (6 bases). This CDR3 has 16 residues. With 2 bases removed from V and 0 bases from J, the gap between germline ends came to 17 bases. From germline, CDR1 is DFQATT and CDR2 SNEGSKA (reference sequence). The CDR3 DNA reads TGCAGTGCTAGAAGCACTCGGGAGACCTACTCCTACGAGCAGTACTTC. Translated, it gives CSARSTRETYSYEQYF.

This clonotype was seen only a few times. The gene calls are TRBV10-3 and TRBJ1-2, with a weak D call TRBD1 (5 bases). Per the germline V gene, CDR1 is ENHRY and CDR2 is SYGVKD. The CDR3 covers 16 residues. Trimming shortened V by 0 bases and J by 4 bases, and 15 bases separated the two germline ends. The CDR3 sequence is CAISESQGSAGYGYTF. CDR3 DNA: TGTGCCATCAGTGAGTCTCAGGGCTCCGCGGGCTATGGCTACACCTTC.

In this sample, this clonotype turned up a few times. The J gene is TRBJ2-1, the V gene TRBV7-9, with D tentatively TRBD2 (7 bases). Germline loops: CDR1 SEHNR, CDR2 FQNEAQ (reference sequence). V lost 5 bases to trimming and J lost 5 bases, with 22 bases between them. The CDR3 totals 17 residues. This chain's CDR3 is CASSHIWEGGSDNEQFF. The CDR3 coding sequence is TGTGCCAGCAGCCACATATGGGAGGGGGGAAGCGACAATGAGCAGTTCTTC.